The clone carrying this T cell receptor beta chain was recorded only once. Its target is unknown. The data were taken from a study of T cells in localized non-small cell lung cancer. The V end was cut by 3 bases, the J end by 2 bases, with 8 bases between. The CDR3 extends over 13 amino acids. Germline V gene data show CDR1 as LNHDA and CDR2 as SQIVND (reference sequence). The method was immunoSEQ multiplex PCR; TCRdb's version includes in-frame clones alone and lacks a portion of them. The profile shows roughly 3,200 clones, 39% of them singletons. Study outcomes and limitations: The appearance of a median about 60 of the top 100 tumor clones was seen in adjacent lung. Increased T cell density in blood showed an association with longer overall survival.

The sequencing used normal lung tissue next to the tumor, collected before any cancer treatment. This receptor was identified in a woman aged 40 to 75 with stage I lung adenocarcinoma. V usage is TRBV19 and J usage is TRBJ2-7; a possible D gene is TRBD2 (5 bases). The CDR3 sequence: CASSMVGTYEQYF. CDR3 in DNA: TGTGCCAGTAGTATGGTCGGGACCTACGAGCAGTACTTC.